Each of the 22 T cell receptor beta chains below was sequenced from the same sample in a study of ipilimumab plus nivolumab after autologous stem cell transplantation. The assay was immunoSEQ multiplex PCR, and TCRdb's table has in-frame clones only and misses some. The sample has 15,000 to 20,000 clones, around 85% seen once. The sample in question was PBMCs, obtained in a trial of ipilimumab plus nivolumab as post-transplant consolidation. All receptors come from a male donor with diffuse large B-cell lymphoma.

CDR3 protein: CATSRDGSKSYEQYF. The CDR3 DNA reads TGTGCCACCAGCAGAGATGGGAGCAAGTCCTACGAGCAGTACTTC. The rearrangement uses TRBV15 and TRBJ2-5, with a tentative D call TRBD2 (5 bases). The end of the DNA aligns better with TRBJ2-7, so the J call may be wrong. CDR1 is LNHNV, CDR2 YYDKDF, per germline (reference sequence). The CDR3 length is 15 residues.

The chain has TRBV6-5 and TRBJ2-1; 7 positions agree with TRBD2. The CDR3 has 14 amino acids. In germline, CDR1 is MNHEY, CDR2 SVGAGI. The junction had 8 bases not matched to a gene; V was cut back by 7 bases and J by 5 bases. The CDR3 here is CASTKAGTHNEQFF. The DNA of the CDR3 is TGTGCCAGCACCAAAGCGGGAACCCACAATGAGCAGTTCTTC.

The chain employs TRBV7-4 and TRBJ2-2; 8 nucleotides line up with TRBD2. Germline V gives CDR1 SGHVT, CDR2 SQSDAQ. This CDR3 region has 15 residues. J lost 1 base, V lost 10 bases, and 8 bases had no gene match. The CDR3 nucleotides are TGTGCCACCCCCCGGGAGGGGGAGAACACCGGGGAGCTGTTTTTT. As protein: CATPREGENTGELFF.

The rearrangement links TRBV11-2 to TRBJ2-1, with unresolved D. The CDR3 consists of 14 residues. V lost 3 bases to trimming and J lost 3 bases, with 9 bases between them. Germline V gives CDR1 SGHAT, CDR2 FQNNGV. The CDR3 spells CASSFRDGYNEQFF. CDR3 nucleotides: TGTGCCAGCAGCTTTAGGGATGGCTACAATGAGCAGTTCTTC. The entire variable domain, with the rest obtained from reference TRBV11-2 and TRBJ2-1, is as follows: EAGVAQSPRYKIIEKRQSVAFWCNPISGHATLYWYQQILGQGPKLLIQFQNNGVVDDSQLPKDRFSAERLKGVDSTLKIQPAKLEDSAVYLCASSFRDGYNEQFFGPGTRLTVL.

CDR3 DNA: TGTGCCAGCAGCCTAGGGTCTCCGGGACAGGGGGGATCAGATACGCAGTATTTT. This encodes CASSLGSPGQGGSDTQYF. The chain couples TRBV5-4 to TRBJ2-3; 11 bases align to TRBD1. V lost 4 bases and J lost 4; bases outside the gene matches: 14. Germline-derived CDR1 and CDR2 are SGHNT and YYREEE (reference sequence). CDR3 size: 18 residues.

This chain links TRBV30 with TRBJ1-1; 7 bases fit TRBD1. V was pared by 4 bases and J by 1 base, with 9 bases of the junction left unmatched. CDR1 GTSNPN and CDR2 SVGIG come from the germline V gene (reference sequence). The CDR3 has 15 amino acids. CDR3 nucleotide sequence: TGTGCCTGGACCCCCGAGAGGGGGCGGAACACTGAAGCTTTCTTT. Translation: CAWTPERGRNTEAFF.

This clone was seen a single time. The chain uses TRBV4-2 and TRBJ1-4; D is ambiguous. CDR3 length: 14 residues. V lost 0 bases and J 5 bases, leaving 7 bases between the germline ends. Germline V gene lookup returns CDR1 LGHNA and CDR2 YNFKEQ. The CDR3 DNA reads as TGTGCCAGCAGCCAAGAAATCCCCAATGAAAAACTGTTTTTT. Translation: CASSQEIPNEKLFF.

This rearrangement joins TRBV19 to TRBJ2-7, with 11 bases matching TRBD1. V was clipped by 5 bases and J by 5 bases; unmatched bases: 8. Germline loops: CDR1 LNHDA, CDR2 SQIVND (reference sequence). The CDR3 covers 15 residues. For the CDR3, the DNA is TGTGCCAGTAGTTCCCAGGGACAGGGGGGCAACGAGCAGTACTTC. It codes for CASSSQGQGGNEQYF.

The rearrangement joins TRBV12-5 to TRBJ1-1; D is possibly TRBD1 (6 bases). V was shortened by 7 bases and J by 10 bases, with 19 bases between the two germline ends. The CDR3 extends over 13 amino acids. Per the germline V gene, CDR1 is LGHNT and CDR2 is FRNRAP. The CDR3, as DNA: TGTGCTAGTGCCCCCAGGGGCGCGGTGTCAGCTTTCTTT. Its translation is CASAPRGAVSAFF.

The CDR3 region is CASRLSFGGETQYF. For the CDR3, the DNA is TGTGCCAGCAGACTTTCGTTCGGTGGGGAGACCCAGTACTTC. The chain combines TRBV7-8 with TRBJ2-5; D ambiguous. V was pared by 6 bases and J by 5 bases, with 16 bases between. Germline V gives CDR1 SGHVS, CDR2 FQNEAQ. The CDR3 consists of 14 residues.

Judged by abundance, this clone is medium-sized. This chain uses TRBV19 with TRBJ2-6; D gene unclear. The CDR3 length is 13 residues. Germline CDR1 LNHDA, CDR2 SQIVND (reference sequence). The V end lost 7 bases, the J end lost 2 bases, and 6 bases lay between the germline ends. The DNA for the CDR3 is TGTGCCAGTAAAAGGGCTGGGGCCAACGTCCTGACTTTC. Protein sequence: CASKRAGANVLTF.

With regard to this clone: A read error may account for a junction end that differs from germline. The genes are TRBV7-3 and TRBJ2-7; D not certain. Germline loops: CDR1 SGHTA, CDR2 FQGTGA. The CDR3 is 10 amino acids. CDR3 nucleotides: TGTGCCAGCAGCCCCCTTGAGCAGAACTTC. Amino acids: CASSPLEQNF.

The CDR3 DNA reads TGTGCCAGCTCACCGGAGGTTCCAGAGACCCAGTACTTC. Translated: CASSPEVPETQYF. The gene calls are TRBV18 and TRBJ2-5; tentative D call: TRBD2 (5 bases). V shed 3 bases and J shed 4 bases, with 9 bases lying between them. Per the germline V gene, CDR1 is KGHSH and CDR2 is LQKENI. The CDR3 consists of 13 residues.

This rearrangement joins TRBV5-6 to TRBJ2-5; D uncertain. CDR3 size: 11 residues. V was cut by 1 base and J by 5 bases, with 3 bases left in between. Looked up from germline, CDR1 is SGHDT and CDR2 is YYEEEE. This CDR3 reads CASSLMETQYF. The CDR3 bases are TGTGCCAGCAGCTTGATGGAGACCCAGTACTTC.

The J gene is TRBJ2-3, the V gene TRBV12-2; TRBD2 reflects the table's D call only, with no check against the DNA. TRBV12-2 is a documented pseudogene. The CDR3 totals 15 residues. Here the CDR3 DNA reads TGTGCCAGCAGCAGACTAGCGGCCGGCACAGATACGCAGTATTTT. Residues: CASSRLAAGTDTQYF.

Notes on this clone: At the DNA level, this CDR3 is encoded by other sequences in the same sample as well. The V gene is TRBV7-9, the J gene TRBJ2-7, with 7 bases that match TRBD1. In germline, CDR1 is SEHNR, CDR2 FQNEAQ (reference sequence). The CDR3 is 13 residues long. Trimming took 3 bases from V and 3 from J; bases not matched to a gene: 2. CDR3: CASSLGQNYEQYF. The CDR3 nucleotides are TGTGCCAGCAGCTTGGGACAGAACTACGAGCAGTACTTC.

The V gene is TRBV30, the J gene TRBJ1-2; no clear D gene. The CDR3 is made up of 12 amino acids. CDR1 is GTSNPN and CDR2 is SVGIG in the germline V gene (reference sequence). V was clipped by 0 bases and J by 8 bases, with 10 bases between them. The CDR3 region has the DNA TGTGCCTGGAGTGTACAAAACGGGGGCTACACCTTC. Its protein product is CAWSVQNGGYTF.

The V and J genes are TRBV9 and TRBJ1-6, with D unclear. Germline lookup yields CDR1 SGDLS and CDR2 YYNGEE. Deletions cut 4 bases from V and 7 bases from J, with 12 bases between. The CDR3 has 14 residues. CDR3 sequence (DNA): TGTGCCAGCAGCCCTAGGGTGGGGAATTCACCCCTCCACTTT. Protein sequence: CASSPRVGNSPLHF.

This clone was counted a few times. This chain links TRBV5-2 with TRBJ2-3; TRBD2 is the table's D call and was not checked against the DNA. TRBV5-2 is a recognized pseudogene. This CDR3 contains 15 residues. The CDR3 reads CASSRLAAGTDTQYF. CDR3 sequence (DNA): TGTGCCAGCAGCAGACTAGCGGCCGGCACAGATACGCAGTATTTT.

This sequence joins TRBV11-2 and TRBJ1-2, with TRBD1 matching 9 bases. The CDR3 runs to 15 residues. The germline gives CDR1 SGHAT, CDR2 FQNNGV. The ends lost 7 bases at V and 6 bases at J; junction bases unmatched: 12. This CDR3 reads CASTIGTGLTHGYTF. In nucleotides, the CDR3 is TGTGCCAGCACTATCGGGACAGGGCTCACCCATGGCTACACCTTC.

The chain joins TRBV27 to TRBJ1-4; 12 bases match TRBD1. Germline trimming cut 3 bases from V and 7 bases from J; bases unmatched to any gene: 9. The CDR3 covers 17 residues. Germline V gene data show CDR1 as MNHEY and CDR2 as SMNVEV (reference sequence). DNA of the CDR3: TGTGCCAGCAGTTTGGGGACAGGGGGCCAGCGAGGTGAAAAACTGTTTTTT. Protein product: CASSLGTGGQRGEKLFF.

The CDR3 coding sequence is TGTGCCAGCAGCTTAAGTGAGGGAGTGGAGACCCAGTACTTC. Translating it yields CASSLSEGVETQYF. This chain uses TRBV7-9 with TRBJ2-5, with D maybe TRBD2 (5 bases). V lost 2 bases and J 5 bases, leaving 12 bases between the germline ends. The CDR3 is 14 amino acids. The germline CDR1 and CDR2 sequences are SEHNR and FQNEAQ (reference sequence).